This entry features one TCR beta chain sequence. Its antigen is undetermined. Trimming removed 0 bases at V and 11 bases at J, with 13 bases between. The CDR3 runs 13 residues. Germline V gene data show CDR1 as LGHNA and CDR2 as YSLEER. The data derive from a study of long-term antiretroviral therapy in people with HIV. Study at large: The oldest specimens predate the 2015 immediate-ART recommendation by about a decade. Study results and caveats: Upon ART, diversity increased but remained lower than transplant donor controls. HIV repertoires showed narrower CDR3 length ranges than controls.

An immunoSEQ assay, version v3.0, was performed at survey level. Assay used: immunoSEQ multiplex PCR; TCRdb lists only in-frame clones, some missing. The table shows about 32,000 clones, with 97% occurring only once. The chain joins TRBV4-3 to TRBJ1-1, with D possibly being TRBD1 (5 bases). The TCR comes from a man aged 25-45 years with HIV. Source: unsorted PBMCs, taken 7.6 years after starting antiretroviral therapy. CDR3 nucleotide sequence: TGCGCCAGCAGCCAAGATAAGGGGACGGGGGCTTTCTTT. It codes for CASSQDKGTGAFF.